The present entry profiles one T cell receptor beta chain with its context. Its specificity is unknown. This sample was included in a study of cytomegalovirus exposure and HLA in healthy donors. Regarding the study as a whole: Previous analysis showed most TCR beta V segments were productive about 87% or about 30% of the time.

60 Vbeta and 13 Jbeta primers were used in PCR. Libraries were prepared by immunoSEQ multiplex PCR; TCRdb keeps only in-frame clonotypes and omits some of them. This table has some 130,000 clones, roughly 80% appearing once. The germline V gene encodes CDR1 SGHRS and CDR2 YFSETQ. The length of the CDR3 is 14 residues. The junction had 8 bases not matched to a gene; V was cut back by 4 bases and J by 6 bases. The V and J genes are TRBV5-1 and TRBJ2-7; the match to TRBD1 covers 9 bases. Specimen: PBMCs. The TCR was taken from a man in his thirties or forties in good health and CMV-seronegative. The CDR3 region has the DNA TGCGCCAGCAGCGTCCGGGACAGGGTGGCCGAGCAGTACTTC. The encoded protein is CASSVRDRVAEQYF.